Shown below are 11 T cell receptor beta chains from a single sample sequenced in a study of T cell changes during pregnancy in multiple sclerosis. Profiled with immunoSEQ multiplex PCR; TCRdb holds only in-frame clones, not every one. The sample includes 60,000 or so clones, 91% of them seen just once. The sample was peripheral blood, taken before pregnancy. These receptors all stem from a female donor with multiple sclerosis, enrolled in a pregnancy study.

V usage is TRBV7-7 and J usage is TRBJ2-7, with a tentative D call TRBD1 (6 bases). Between the trimmed V and J ends, which lost 3 bases and 3 bases, there was a span of 9 bases. This CDR3 region has 13 residues. Germline loops: CDR1 SSHAT, CDR2 FNYEAQ (reference sequence). The CDR3 spells CASSLGRGYEQYF. The CDR3 DNA reads TGTGCCAGCAGCTTGGGCAGGGGCTACGAGCAGTACTTC.

The chain links TRBV28 to TRBJ1-2, with 9 bases lining up with TRBD1. J gave up 8 bases and V 5 bases, and 12 bases lay outside the gene matches. This CDR3 has 15 residues. Per germline, CDR1 MDHEN and CDR2 SYDVKM. The CDR3 DNA sequence: TGTGCCAGCAGTATACCGGGACAGGGAACGGTGGGCTACACCTTC. This encodes CASSIPGQGTVGYTF.

This chain uses TRBV7-2 with TRBJ2-3; D may be TRBD1 (6 bases). This CDR3 comprises 16 residues. The germline V and J ends were trimmed by 5 bases and 4 bases, with 19 bases remaining between them. CDR1 is SGHTA and CDR2 is FQGNSA in the germline V gene. CDR3 bases: TGTGCCAGCAGCCCCCCGGGACACCAGGGCCCAGATACGCAGTATTTT. It encodes CASSPPGHQGPDTQYF.

The chain links TRBV5-1 to TRBJ2-1; TRBD2 agrees at 11 bases. Germline assignment: CDR1 SGHRS and CDR2 YFSETQ. Unmatched junction bases numbered 5, after V lost 4 bases and J lost 5 bases. This CDR3 is built from 15 residues. In DNA form, the CDR3 reads TGCGCCAGCAGCGTCCTAGCGGGGGGCCACAATGAGCAGTTCTTC. It codes for CASSVLAGGHNEQFF.

The V call is TRBV5-4, the J call TRBJ2-3, with a weak D call TRBD2 (6 bases). Trimming took 3 bases from V and 1 from J, leaving 18 bases between them. CDR3 length: 17 residues. Germline-derived CDR1 and CDR2 are SGHNT and YYREEE (reference sequence). CDR3 sequence (DNA): TGTGCCAGCAGCTGGAAGCTGTTAGGCGGGGGCACAGATACGCAGTATTTT. Residues: CASSWKLLGGGTDTQYF.

The genes are TRBV7-9 and TRBJ1-1; D perhaps matches TRBD1 (6 bases). This CDR3 is built from 15 residues. The V end was cut by 8 bases, the J end by 0 bases, with 16 bases between. Per germline, CDR1 SEHNR and CDR2 FQNEAQ (reference sequence). The CDR3: CASQDQGTMNTEAFF. CDR3 DNA sequence: TGTGCCAGCCAAGACCAGGGGACGATGAACACTGAAGCTTTCTTT.

The CDR3 nucleotides read TGTGCCAGCAGCGTAGTTGCCCGCGGGTCGACAGATACGCAGTATTTT. Translation: CASSVVARGSTDTQYF. The J gene is TRBJ2-3, the V gene TRBV9, with TRBD2 as a possible D gene (5 bases). V lost 0 bases and J lost 3, with 14 bases in between. The germline gives CDR1 SGDLS, CDR2 YYNGEE. The CDR3 totals 16 residues. Looking up the rest from reference TRBV9 and TRBJ2-3 gives the full variable domain: DSGVTQTPKHLITATGQRVTLRCSPRSGDLSVYWYQQSLDQGLQFLIQYYNGEERAKGNILERFSAQQFPDLHSELNLSSLELGDSALYFCASSVVARGSTDTQYFGPGTRLTVL.

The rearrangement links TRBV5-1 to TRBJ1-1; maybe TRBD1 (5 bases). CDR1 SGHRS and CDR2 YFSETQ come from the germline V gene. This CDR3 region has 16 residues. The V and J ends lost 2 bases and 4 bases respectively, with 18 bases between them. This CDR3 reads CASSLAPPGRGTEAFF. Here the CDR3 DNA reads TGCGCCAGCAGCTTAGCCCCCCCAGGGCGCGGCACTGAAGCTTTCTTT.

This rearrangement joins TRBV2 to TRBJ1-1, with a weak D call TRBD1 (5 bases). This CDR3 region has 15 residues. Trimming shortened V by 3 bases and J by 9 bases, and 20 bases separated the two germline ends. The germline CDR1 and CDR2 sequences are SNHLY and FYNNEI. The CDR3 region has the DNA TGTGCCAGCAGTGATGCCTCTCGTGGGGTGGGGCAAGCTTTCTTT. Residues: CASSDASRGVGQAFF.

The chain joins TRBV7-9 to TRBJ2-5; 13 positions agree with TRBD2. V gave up 0 bases and J gave up 5 bases; unmatched junction bases: 12. CDR1 and CDR2 (germline): SEHNR, FQNEAQ (reference sequence). The CDR3 length is 19 residues. The DNA of the CDR3 is TGTGCCAGCAGCTTAGCGCGAGGACTAGCGGGGGATGTTCGGGAGACCCAGTACTTC. Translating it yields CASSLARGLAGDVRETQYF.

CDR3 in DNA: TGCGCCAGCAGCCCTACAGGGGCTAGTGAAAAACTGTTTTTT. Its protein product is CASSPTGASEKLFF. The chain is built from TRBV5-1 and TRBJ1-4, with 7 positions matching TRBD1. There are 14 residues in the CDR3. With V trimmed by 4 bases and J by 7 bases, 7 bases remained unmatched. CDR1 and CDR2 (germline): SGHRS, YFSETQ.